This entry describes one TCR beta chain. The antigen is unknown. The sample comes from a study of graft-versus-host responses after intestinal transplantation. Points from the study as a whole: Recipient marrow showed GvH clones, some seen first in ileum or blood.

V was clipped by 3 bases and J by 0 bases, with 7 bases between them. The CDR3 length is 13 residues. CDR1 is GTSNPN, CDR2 SVGIG, per germline (reference sequence). This table comes from immunoSEQ multiplex PCR, and its TCRdb copy is limited to in-frame clones, with some not included. The sample yields tens of thousands of clones, 91% seen once. V is TRBV30 and J is TRBJ2-3, with a tentative D call TRBD2 (5 bases). The source of this sequence is a human donor who received an intestinal transplant. The sequences come from unstimulated CD8+ T cells sorted from spleen or lymph node cells, collected before intestinal transplant. The CDR3 region has the DNA TGTGCCTGGAGGGGCGGGAGCACAGATACGCAGTATTTT. Translation gives CAWRGGSTDTQYF.